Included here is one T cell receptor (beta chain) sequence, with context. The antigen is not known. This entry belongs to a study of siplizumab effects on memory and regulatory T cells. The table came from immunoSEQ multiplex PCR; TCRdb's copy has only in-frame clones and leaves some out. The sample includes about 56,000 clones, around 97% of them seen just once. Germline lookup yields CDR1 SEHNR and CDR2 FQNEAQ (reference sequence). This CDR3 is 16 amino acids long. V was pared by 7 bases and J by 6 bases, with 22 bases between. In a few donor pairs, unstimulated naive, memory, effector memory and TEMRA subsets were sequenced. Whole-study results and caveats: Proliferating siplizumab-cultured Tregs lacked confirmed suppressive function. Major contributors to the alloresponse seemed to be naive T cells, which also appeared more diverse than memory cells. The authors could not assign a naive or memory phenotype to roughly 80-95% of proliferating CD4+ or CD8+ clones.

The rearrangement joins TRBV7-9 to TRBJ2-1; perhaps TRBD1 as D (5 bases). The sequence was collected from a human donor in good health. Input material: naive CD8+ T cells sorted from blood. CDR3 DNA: TGTGCCAGCATCCCCCTCCCAGGGCTGGGGTCCAATGAGCAGTTCTTC. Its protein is CASIPLPGLGSNEQFF.